The rows below give T cell receptor beta chains drawn from one sample of a study of T cells in Graves' hyperthyroidism and ophthalmopathy. TCRdb passed the multiplex PCR reads through MiXCR, listing each CDR3 protein once. Of under 650,000 distinct CDR3 sequences listed, about 17% are singletons. Sequenced: blood. Source of these receptors: a woman in her 30s with Graves' hyperthyroidism. CDR3s include the opening cysteine and the closing phenylalanine or tryptophan. The D gene is left open where the match is weak. Clone size, where shown, is once, few, many, or a class for clones that have expanded.

V gene: TRBV6-2/TRBV6-3
J gene: TRBJ2-7
D gene: TRBD2
clone size: NA
CDR3 length: 16
CDR3 protein: CASSFESGGLSYEQYF
CDR3 DNA: TGTGCCAGCAGTTTCGAGAGCGGGGGTCTCTCCTACGAGCAGTACTTC

V gene: TRBV28
J gene: TRBJ1-1
D gene: NA
clone size: NA
CDR3 length: 13
CDR3 protein: CASSSTLTAEAFF
CDR3 DNA: TGTGCCAGCAGTTCAACTCTGACAGCTGAAGCTTTCTTT

V gene: TRBV20-1
J gene: TRBJ2-5
D gene: TRBD2
clone size: few
CDR3 length: 13
CDR3 protein: CSARVGGKETQYF
CDR3 DNA: TGCAGTGCTAGAGTGGGAGGGAAAGAGACCCAGTACTTC

V gene: TRBV28
J gene: TRBJ1-6
D gene: NA
clone size: many
CDR3 length: 14
CDR3 protein: CASSLGRGNSPLHF
CDR3 DNA: TGTGCCAGCAGTTTAGGACGGGGGAATTCACCCCTCCACTTT

V gene: TRBV3-1
J gene: TRBJ2-2
D gene: NA
clone size: many
CDR3 length: 14
CDR3 protein: CASHSDPNTGELFF
CDR3 DNA: TGTGCCAGTCACTCGGACCCTAACACCGGGGAGCTGTTTTTT

V gene: TRBV6-2/TRBV6-3
J gene: TRBJ2-1
D gene: TRBD1
clone size: NA
CDR3 length: 17
CDR3 protein: CASSSGTGGFTDNEQFF
CDR3 DNA: TGTGCCAGCAGTTCAGGTACAGGGGGCTTTACTGACAATGAGCAGTTCTTC

V gene: TRBV12-3/TRBV12-4
J gene: TRBJ2-2
D gene: TRBD1
clone size: NA
CDR3 length: 15
CDR3 protein: CASSRTGVDTGELFF
CDR3 DNA: TGTGCCAGCAGCCGGACAGGGGTGGACACCGGGGAGCTGTTTTTT

V gene: TRBV6-1
J gene: TRBJ1-5
D gene: NA
clone size: many
CDR3 length: 15
CDR3 protein: CASSEGRPGIRPQHF
CDR3 DNA: TGTGCCAGCAGTGAGGGGAGACCGGGCATCCGGCCCCAGCATTTT

V gene: TRBV2
J gene: TRBJ2-1
D gene: NA
clone size: many
CDR3 length: 14
CDR3 protein: CASSYLGAADEQFF
CDR3 DNA: TGTGCCAGCAGTTACCTGGGAGCCGCCGATGAGCAGTTCTTC

V gene: TRBV20-1
J gene: TRBJ1-6
D gene: NA
clone size: NA
CDR3 length: 14
CDR3 protein: CGASHAVLNSPLHF
CDR3 DNA: TGCGGTGCCTCACATGCGGTCCTTAATTCACCCCTCCACTTT

V gene: TRBV28
J gene: TRBJ2-7
D gene: TRBD2
clone size: many
CDR3 length: 17
CDR3 protein: CASSPRLAGAFLYEQYF
CDR3 DNA: TGTGCCAGCAGTCCCCGACTAGCGGGAGCCTTTCTTTACGAGCAGTACTTC

V gene: TRBV11-2
J gene: TRBJ1-5
D gene: TRBD1
clone size: many
CDR3 length: 15
CDR3 protein: CASSIGTGPVQPQHF
CDR3 DNA: TGTGCCAGCAGCATCGGGACAGGCCCCGTTCAGCCCCAGCATTTT

V gene: TRBV28
J gene: TRBJ2-1
D gene: TRBD2
clone size: many
CDR3 length: 20
CDR3 protein: CASSSIDGTSGLSSYNEQFF
CDR3 DNA: TGTGCCAGCAGTTCGATAGACGGGACTAGCGGGCTGAGCTCCTACAATGAGCAGTTCTTC

V gene: TRBV9
J gene: TRBJ2-3
D gene: NA
clone size: NA
CDR3 length: 15
CDR3 protein: CASSGWTRSTDTQYF
CDR3 DNA: TGTGCCAGCAGCGGATGGACAAGGAGCACAGATACGCAGTATTTT

V gene: TRBV3-1
J gene: TRBJ2-5
D gene: NA
clone size: few
CDR3 length: 13
CDR3 protein: CASSQDRTQTQYF
CDR3 DNA: TGTGCCAGCAGCCAAGACAGAACACAGACCCAGTACTTC

V gene: TRBV20-1
J gene: TRBJ2-4
D gene: NA
clone size: many
CDR3 length: 14
CDR3 protein: CSAPGALAKNIQYF
CDR3 DNA: TGCAGTGCCCCTGGGGCATTAGCCAAAAACATTCAGTACTTC

V gene: TRBV30
J gene: TRBJ2-7
D gene: NA
clone size: many
CDR3 length: 12
CDR3 protein: CAWSAGAYEQYF
CDR3 DNA: TGTGCCTGGAGTGCAGGGGCCTACGAGCAGTACTTC

V gene: TRBV11-2
J gene: TRBJ2-1
D gene: TRBD2
clone size: few
CDR3 length: 14
CDR3 protein: CASRIAGGPNEQFF
CDR3 DNA: TGTGCCAGCAGAATAGCGGGAGGGCCCAATGAGCAGTTCTTC

V gene: TRBV4-2
J gene: TRBJ1-6
D gene: NA
clone size: NA
CDR3 length: 20
CDR3 protein: CASSQDRQGRQSSYNSPLHF
CDR3 DNA: TGTGCCAGCAGCCAAGACCGTCAGGGGCGACAAAGCTCCTATAATTCACCCCTCCACTTT

V gene: TRBV6-2/TRBV6-3
J gene: TRBJ2-1
D gene: TRBD2
clone size: many
CDR3 length: 14
CDR3 protein: CASARLAGVREQFF
CDR3 DNA: TGTGCCAGCGCCAGACTAGCGGGAGTGAGAGAGCAGTTCTTC

V gene: TRBV12-3/TRBV12-4
J gene: TRBJ2-3
D gene: NA
clone size: many
CDR3 length: 13
CDR3 protein: CASSPVVTDTQYF
CDR3 DNA: TGTGCCAGCAGCCCCGTTGTCACAGATACGCAGTATTTT

V gene: TRBV13
J gene: TRBJ2-3
D gene: NA
clone size: many
CDR3 length: 16
CDR3 protein: CASSPPGLAYTDTQYF
CDR3 DNA: TGTGCCAGCAGCCCCCCCGGGCTAGCCTACACAGATACGCAGTATTTT

V gene: TRBV19
J gene: TRBJ2-6
D gene: TRBD2
clone size: NA
CDR3 length: 16
CDR3 protein: CASRAGYRAGANVLTF
CDR3 DNA: TGTGCCAGTCGAGCGGGGTACAGAGCTGGGGCCAACGTCCTGACTTTC

V gene: TRBV4-1
J gene: TRBJ2-7
D gene: NA
clone size: few
CDR3 length: 16
CDR3 protein: CASSQQGLAGQYEQYF
CDR3 DNA: TGCGCCAGCAGCCAACAAGGACTCGCGGGCCAATACGAGCAGTACTTC

V gene: TRBV6-2/TRBV6-3
J gene: TRBJ2-2
D gene: NA
clone size: many
CDR3 length: 15
CDR3 protein: CASIDLQELPGELFF
CDR3 DNA: TGTGCCAGCATCGACTTACAGGAGTTACCCGGGGAGCTGTTTTTT

V gene: TRBV30
J gene: TRBJ2-1
D gene: NA
clone size: many
CDR3 length: 15
CDR3 protein: CAWSVRGVRYNEQFF
CDR3 DNA: TGTGCCTGGAGTGTACGCGGCGTTCGATACAATGAGCAGTTCTTC

V gene: TRBV11-3
J gene: TRBJ2-7
D gene: TRBD1
clone size: few
CDR3 length: 16
CDR3 protein: CASSWDGTGVRYEQYF
CDR3 DNA: TGTGCCAGCAGCTGGGACGGGACAGGGGTAAGGTACGAGCAGTACTTC

V gene: TRBV7-2
J gene: TRBJ1-4
D gene: NA
clone size: many
CDR3 length: 14
CDR3 protein: CATQADATNEKLFF
CDR3 DNA: TGTGCCACCCAAGCGGATGCAACTAATGAAAAACTGTTTTTT

V gene: TRBV6-2/TRBV6-3
J gene: TRBJ2-1
D gene: NA
clone size: NA
CDR3 length: 14
CDR3 protein: CASRQGLSFNEQFF
CDR3 DNA: TGTGCCAGCAGGCAAGGACTAAGCTTCAATGAGCAGTTCTTC

V gene: TRBV5-1
J gene: TRBJ2-7
D gene: NA
clone size: NA
CDR3 length: 16
CDR3 protein: CASSLEGRPSSYEQYF
CDR3 DNA: TGCGCCAGCAGCTTGGAGGGCAGGCCTAGCTCCTACGAGCAGTACTTC